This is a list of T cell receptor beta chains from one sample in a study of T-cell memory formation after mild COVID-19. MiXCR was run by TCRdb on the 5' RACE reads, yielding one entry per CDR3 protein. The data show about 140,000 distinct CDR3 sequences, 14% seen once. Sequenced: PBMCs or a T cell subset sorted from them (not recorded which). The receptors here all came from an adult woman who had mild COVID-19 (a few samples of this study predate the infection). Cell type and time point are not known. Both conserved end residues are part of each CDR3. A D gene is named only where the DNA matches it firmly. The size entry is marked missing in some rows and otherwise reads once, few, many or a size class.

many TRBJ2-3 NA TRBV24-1 TGTGCCACCAGTGACTACAGGGTGGATTCCACAGATACGCAGTATTTT CATSDYRVDSTDTQYF
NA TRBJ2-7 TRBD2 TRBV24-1 TGTGCCACCAGTGATGGGCTAGCGGGAGGCTACGAGCAGTACTTC CATSDGLAGGYEQYF
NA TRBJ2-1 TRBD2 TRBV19 TGTGCCAGTAGTATCAGCGGGGCTTACAATGAGCAGTTCTTC CASSISGAYNEQFF
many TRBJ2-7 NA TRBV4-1 TGCGCCAGCAGTCCGGTGGCGAGCTCCTACGAGCAGTACTTC CASSPVASSYEQYF
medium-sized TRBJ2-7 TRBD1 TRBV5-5 TGTGCCAGCAGCCGAACTACAGGGGCAGAGCAGTACTTC CASSRTTGAEQYF
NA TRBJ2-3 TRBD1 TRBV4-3 TGCGCCAGCAGCCAAAGTTCGGGACAGATCACAGATACGCAGTATTTT CASSQSSGQITDTQYF
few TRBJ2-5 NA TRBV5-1 TGCGCCAGCAGCTTGGATATAGGTTATGGAACGGAGACCCAGTACTTC CASSLDIGYGTETQYF
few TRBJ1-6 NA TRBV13 TGTGCCAGCAGCTTAGAGAAGAATTCACCCCTCCACTTT CASSLEKNSPLHF
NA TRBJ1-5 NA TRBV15 TGTGCCACCAGCAGTGAATGGCAGTTATTAGGGCCCCAGCATTTT CATSSEWQLLGPQHF
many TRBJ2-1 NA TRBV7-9 TGTGCCAGCAGCTTAGACAGGTTAATCCTGTTCTTC CASSLDRLILFF
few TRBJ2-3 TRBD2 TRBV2 TGTGCCAGCAGCTCGTTTCTGCCGGGACTAGCTTCTGTGGATACGCAGTATTTT CASSSFLPGLASVDTQYF
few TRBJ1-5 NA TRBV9 TGTGCCAGCAGCGTAGGGGGGGAGAGCAATCAGCCCCAGCATTTT CASSVGGESNQPQHF
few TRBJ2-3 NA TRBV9 TGTGCCAGCAGCGGGGAAGGCCCCCAGGGGGATACGCAGTATTTT CASSGEGPQGDTQYF
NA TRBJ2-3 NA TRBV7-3 TGTGCCAGCAGCTCATTCGGCACAGATACGCAGTATTTT CASSSFGTDTQYF
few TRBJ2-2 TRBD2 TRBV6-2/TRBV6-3 TGTGCCAGCAGCCTACTAGCGGGGAACACCGGGGAGCTGTTTTTT CASSLLAGNTGELFF
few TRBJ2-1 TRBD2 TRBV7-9 TGTGCCAGCAGCTCGACTAGCGGGAGGCCGATTGGGTCCTACAATGAGCAGTTCTTC CASSSTSGRPIGSYNEQFF
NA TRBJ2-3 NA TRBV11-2 TGTGCCAGCAGCTTAGGACAGAGTAGCACAGATACGCAGTATTTT CASSLGQSSTDTQYF
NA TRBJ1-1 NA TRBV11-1 TGTGCCAGCAGCCTCGAACCGGGACAAGTTACTGAAGCTTTCTTT CASSLEPGQVTEAFF
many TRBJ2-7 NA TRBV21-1 TGTGCCAGCAGCAAGACCAATCCTTCCCTAGCGGAGTACTCCTACGAGCAGTACTTC CASSKTNPSLAEYSYEQYF
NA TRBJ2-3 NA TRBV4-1 TGCGCCAGCAGCCAAGTTCAGCGAACAGATACGCAGTATTTT CASSQVQRTDTQYF
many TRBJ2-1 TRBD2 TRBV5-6 TGTGCCAGCAGCGGAACCGGGACTAGCGCTTACAATGAGCAGTTCTTC CASSGTGTSAYNEQFF
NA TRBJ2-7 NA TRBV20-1 TGCAGTGCAAACACGGACGCCGCGAGCTCCTACGAGCAGTACTTC CSANTDAASSYEQYF
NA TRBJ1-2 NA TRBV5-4 TGTGCCAGCAGCCCCGACAGGTGCCAACATGGCTACACCTTC CASSPDRCQHGYTF
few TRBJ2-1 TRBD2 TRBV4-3 TGCGCCAGCAGCTTCATCGGATCTAGCGGGAGGGTCAATGAGCAGTTCTTC CASSFIGSSGRVNEQFF
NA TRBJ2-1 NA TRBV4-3 TGCGCCAGCAGCCAAGATAAGAGGGACGAGCAGTTCTTC CASSQDKRDEQFF
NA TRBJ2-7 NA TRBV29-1 TGCAGCGTAGAAACAGGGTTCTCCTACGAGCAGTACTTC CSVETGFSYEQYF
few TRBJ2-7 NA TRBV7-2 TGTGCCAGCACCACGCCGGACTTTAGACACGAGCAGTACTTC CASTTPDFRHEQYF
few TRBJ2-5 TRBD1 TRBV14 TGTGCCAGCAGCCAAGTCACCGGGACAGGGGGCGGCGAGACCCAGTACTTC CASSQVTGTGGGETQYF
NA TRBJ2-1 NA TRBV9 TGTGCCAGCAGCGTAGCGGGATACCCCAATGAGCAGTTCTTC CASSVAGYPNEQFF
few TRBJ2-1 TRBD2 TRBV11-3 TGTGCCAGCAGCTTTGCCCCTCTGACTAGCGGGAGTTCCTGGACCTCCTACAATGAGCAGTTCTTC CASSFAPLTSGSSWTSYNEQFF
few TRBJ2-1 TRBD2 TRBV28 TGTGCCAGCAGTGCCCCTAGAAGCGGGACCGGTTGGGATGAGCAGTTCTTC CASSAPRSGTGWDEQFF
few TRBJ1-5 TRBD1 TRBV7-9 TGTGCCAGCAGCCAAGGGGGCGGCGGCAATCAGCCCCAGCATTTT CASSQGGGGNQPQHF
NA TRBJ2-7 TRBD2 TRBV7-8 TGTGCCAGCAGCTCCCGTTCAGCGGGAGACTCCTACGAGCAGTACTTC CASSSRSAGDSYEQYF
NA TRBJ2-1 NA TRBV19 TGTGCCAGTTCAAGGACTACCTACAATGAGCAGTTCTTC CASSRTTYNEQFF
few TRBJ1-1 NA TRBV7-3 TGTGCCAGCAGGTTAATGCCCCGTAACGAAGCTTTCTTT CASRLMPRNEAFF
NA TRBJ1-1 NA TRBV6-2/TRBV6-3 TGTGCCAGCAGTCATGGACCGATGAACACTGAAGCTTTCTTT CASSHGPMNTEAFF
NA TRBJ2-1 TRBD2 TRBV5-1 TGCGCCAGCAGCTTCGGAACGGGGGGGAACAATGAGCAGTTCTTC CASSFGTGGNNEQFF
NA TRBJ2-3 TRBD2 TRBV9 TGTGCCAGCAGCCAAGAAGCGGGGGGCGGCACAGATACGCAGTATTTT CASSQEAGGGTDTQYF
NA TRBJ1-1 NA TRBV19 TGTGCCAGTAGTATCGGGGGATCTGAAGCTTTCTTT CASSIGGSEAFF
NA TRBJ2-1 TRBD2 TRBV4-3 TGCGCCAGCAGCCAGGATGGACTAGCGGGACGGGATGAGCAGTTCTTC CASSQDGLAGRDEQFF
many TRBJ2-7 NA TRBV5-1 TGCGCCAGCAGCTTGAGCGACAGATACGAGCAGTACTTC CASSLSDRYEQYF
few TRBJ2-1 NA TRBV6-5 TGTGCCAGCAGTTACTCCTACGGCGGCGGTGAGCAGTTCTTC CASSYSYGGGEQFF
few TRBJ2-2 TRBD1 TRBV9 TGTGCCAGCAGCGTAGATGACAGGGGTTACGGGGAGCTGTTTTTT CASSVDDRGYGELFF
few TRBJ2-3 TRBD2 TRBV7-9 TGTGCCATAGGACTAGCGATACTCACAGATACGCAGTATTTT CAIGLAILTDTQYF
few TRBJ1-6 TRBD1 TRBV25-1 TGTGCCAGCAGTGGGGGACCGGGACAGGGGGCAAATTCACCCCTCCACTTT CASSGGPGQGANSPLHF
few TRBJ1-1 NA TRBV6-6 TGTGCCAGCAGTTACACTTCGGTCGAGGCTTTCTTT CASSYTSVEAFF
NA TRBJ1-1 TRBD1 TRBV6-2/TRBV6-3 TGTGCCAGCAGTTACGGGACAGGAACTGAAGCTTTCTTT CASSYGTGTEAFF